These 28 T cell receptor beta chains originate from one sample sequenced in a study of blood T cell repertoires in COVID-19. Clones were sequenced by immunoSEQ multiplex PCR, and TCRdb holds only the in-frame ones, with some missing. The sample consists of 50,000 to 65,000 clones, 85% of them appearing once. Sequenced sample: peripheral blood. The receptors originated from a man in his 70s with acute or convalescent COVID-19.

V usage is TRBV5-1 and J usage is TRBJ2-3, with 7 bases that match TRBD1. This CDR3 contains 15 residues. V shed 4 bases and J 0 bases; nucleotides not matched to a gene: 5. Germline CDR1 SGHRS, CDR2 YFSETQ. The CDR3 loop reads CASSGGQWSTDTQYF. The DNA of the CDR3 is TGCGCCAGCAGCGGGGGACAGTGGAGCACAGATACGCAGTATTTT.

The chain joins TRBV5-1 to TRBJ2-2, with 7 nucleotides matching TRBD1. The CDR3 is 16 residues long. Looked up from germline, CDR1 is SGHRS and CDR2 is YFSETQ. J gave up 4 bases and V 3 bases, and 9 bases lay outside the gene matches. The CDR3 is CASSSQGDVGTGELFF. The CDR3, as DNA: TGCGCCAGCAGCTCGCAGGGGGATGTGGGCACCGGGGAGCTGTTTTTT.

The genes are TRBV18 and TRBJ1-4, with 9 bases identical to TRBD1. The V segment lost 3 bases and the J segment 5 bases; nucleotides outside the gene matches: 1. This CDR3 is built from 14 residues. The germline CDR1 and CDR2 sequences are KGHSH and LQKENI. The CDR3, as DNA: TGTGCCAGCTCACCGGGACAGGGCAATGAAAAACTGTTTTTT. It translates to CASSPGQGNEKLFF.

The chain recombines TRBV7-8 with TRBJ1-6, with D unresolved. Germline-derived CDR1 and CDR2 are SGHVS and FQNEAQ. This CDR3 comprises 13 residues. Trimming shortened V by 3 bases and J by 2 bases, and 2 bases separated the two germline ends. This CDR3 is CASSFAYNSPLHF. CDR3 DNA: TGTGCCAGCAGCTTCGCCTATAATTCACCCCTCCACTTT.

The genes are TRBV5-1 and TRBJ2-5, with D possibly matching TRBD1 (5 bases). CDR1 is SGHRS, CDR2 YFSETQ, per germline. The CDR3 spans 13 residues. V lost 4 bases and J 4 bases, leaving 11 bases between the germline ends. Here the CDR3 reads CASSPGSGETQYF. Here the CDR3 DNA reads TGCGCCAGCAGCCCAGGGTCGGGAGAGACCCAGTACTTC.

This chain connects TRBV7-3 to TRBJ2-1; D perhaps matches TRBD2 (6 bases). The CDR3 totals 15 residues. Between the trimmed V and J ends, which lost 5 bases and 2 bases, there was a span of 13 bases. Germline values: CDR1 SGHTA, CDR2 FQGTGA. CDR3 sequence reads: CASSLLAEPYNEQFF. CDR3 DNA: TGTGCCAGCAGCCTGTTAGCGGAACCCTACAATGAGCAGTTCTTC.

The chain carries TRBV7-9 and TRBJ1-1; D gene uncertain. The length of the CDR3 is 14 residues. Germline loops: CDR1 SEHNR, CDR2 FQNEAQ (reference sequence). V lost 4 bases and J lost 5, with 14 bases in between. CDR3 residues: CASSSLRAGTEAFF. The CDR3 region has the DNA TGTGCCAGCAGCTCCCTTAGGGCGGGAACTGAAGCTTTCTTT.

This rearrangement joins TRBV5-4 to TRBJ1-2; possibly TRBD1 for D (5 bases). V was trimmed by 0 bases and J by 5 bases, leaving 14 bases between them. Looked up from germline, CDR1 is SGHNT and CDR2 is YYREEE (reference sequence). CDR3 length: 15 amino acids. DNA of the CDR3: TGTGCCAGCAGCTTGGACCCTGGTGGGGGGTATGGCTACACCTTC. Translation: CASSLDPGGGYGYTF.

This chain links TRBV3-1 (or the pseudogene TRBV3-2) with TRBJ2-4, with 7 nucleotides matching TRBD1. The CDR3 has 14 residues. Trimming cost V 4 bases and J 5 bases; bases outside gene matches: 5. Looked up from germline, CDR1 is LGHDT and CDR2 is YNNKEL (reference sequence). CDR3 nucleotides: TGTGCCAGCAGCCCCAGGGGGTCCCAAAACATTCAGTACTTC. Translated: CASSPRGSQNIQYF.

The V gene is TRBV19, the J gene TRBJ1-6, with a possible D match to TRBD1 (5 bases). The CDR3 contains 19 residues. Germline-derived CDR1 and CDR2 are LNHDA and SQIVND (reference sequence). V shed 9 bases and J shed 0 bases, with 24 bases lying between them. The CDR3 nucleotides read TGTGCCAGCAGAAAACCGACCGTGGGGGGGAGCTCCTATAATTCACCCCTCCACTTT. Its translation is CASRKPTVGGSSYNSPLHF. Filled out from reference TRBV19 and TRBJ1-6, the complete variable domain reads DGGITQSPKYLFRKEGQNVTLSCEQNLNHDAMYWYRQDPGQGLRLIYYSQIVNDFQKGDIAEGYSVSREKKESFPLTVTSAQKNPTAFYLCASRKPTVGGSSYNSPLHFGNGTRLTVT.

The rearrangement uses TRBV19 and TRBJ2-1; 9 nucleotides line up with TRBD2. Germline CDR1 is LNHDA and CDR2 is SQIVND (reference sequence). The ends lost 10 bases at V and 10 bases at J; junction bases unmatched: 14. This CDR3 spans 14 amino acids. CDR3 region: CAISRRGGLPEQFF. The CDR3 DNA sequence: TGTGCCATCTCTAGGCGGGGGGGCCTTCCGGAGCAGTTCTTC.

The CDR3 here is CASSQGPATNEKLFF. CDR3 DNA sequence: TGCGCCAGCAGCCAGGGCCCGGCAACTAATGAAAAACTGTTTTTT. The chain uses TRBV4-1 and TRBJ1-4; D ambiguous. The CDR3 extends over 15 amino acids. Germline CDR1 is MGHRA and CDR2 is YSYEKL. Trimming removed 3 bases from V and 0 bases from J, with 8 bases in between.

This clone has a handful of counts. The rearrangement uses TRBV11-3 and TRBJ2-1; TRBD1 is a possible D gene (5 bases). Per the germline V gene, CDR1 is SGHNT and CDR2 is YENEEA. V lost 1 base to trimming and J lost 10 bases, with 5 bases between them. This CDR3 has 11 amino acids. The CDR3 nucleotides read TGTGCCAGCAGCTTAGGGACAGAGCAGTTCTTC. It codes for CASSLGTEQFF.

J is TRBJ1-5 and V is TRBV28; D unclear. This CDR3 is built from 12 residues. Germline loops: CDR1 MDHEN, CDR2 SYDVKM. V gave up 4 bases and J gave up 3 bases, with 4 bases separating them. CDR3 residues: CASSSLNQPQHF. The CDR3 DNA follows: TGTGCCAGCAGTTCCCTCAATCAGCCCCAGCATTTT.

The chain couples TRBV6-1 to TRBJ2-7; possibly TRBD2 for D (6 bases). The germline V and J ends were trimmed by 3 bases and 3 bases, with 12 bases remaining between them. The CDR3 sequence is 14 residues long. In germline, CDR1 is MNHNS, CDR2 SASEGT. The CDR3 reads CASSEVEGIYEQYF. CDR3 nucleotides: TGTGCCAGCAGTGAGGTGGAGGGGATCTACGAGCAGTACTTC.

The CDR3 loop is CASRTSGGNQFF. The DNA for the CDR3 is TGTGCCAGCAGAACTAGCGGGGGTAATCAGTTCTTC. The chain employs TRBV12-3 or TRBV12-4 and TRBJ2-1, with 11 bases fitting TRBD2. With 6 bases clipped from V and 13 bases from J, the junction kept 5 bases outside the gene matches. This CDR3 has 12 residues.

The rearrangement uses TRBV4-1 and TRBJ2-7; TRBD1 matches at 8 bases. This CDR3 has 15 residues. Germline V gene data show CDR1 as MGHRA and CDR2 as YSYEKL. Trimming at V came to 1 base and at J to 0 bases, leaving 2 bases not matched to a gene. The CDR3 nucleotides read TGCGCCAGCAGCCAAGGACAGGGGCCCTCCTACGAGCAGTACTTC. Its translation is CASSQGQGPSYEQYF.

The chain is built from TRBV18 and TRBJ1-6; 8 bases are a match to TRBD1. Trimming at V came to 3 bases and at J to 13 bases, leaving 11 bases not matched to a gene. Germline lookup yields CDR1 KGHSH and CDR2 LQKENI. The CDR3 is 15 residues long. The CDR3: CASSPASDRGFPLHF. CDR3 coding DNA: TGTGCCAGCTCACCGGCGAGTGACAGGGGTTTTCCCCTCCACTTT.

The CDR3 loop is CASSLGLLSGNTIYF. The CDR3 DNA sequence: TGCGCCAGCAGCTTGGGACTGCTCTCTGGAAACACCATATATTTT. The chain uses TRBV5-1 and TRBJ1-3, with D unresolved. The CDR3 spans 15 residues. Trimming removed 0 bases at V and 0 bases at J, with 7 bases between. Germline lookup yields CDR1 SGHRS and CDR2 YFSETQ.

This clone was observed once. This rearrangement joins TRBV3-1 (or the pseudogene TRBV3-2) to TRBJ1-1; no clear D gene. With 2 bases removed from V and 8 bases from J, the gap between germline ends came to 12 bases. The germline gives CDR1 LGHDT, CDR2 YNNKEL (reference sequence). This CDR3 is built from 13 residues. The CDR3 protein is CASSQFLSLEAFF. The CDR3 DNA reads TGTGCCAGCAGCCAATTTCTCTCCCTCGAAGCTTTCTTT.

This chain uses TRBV6-1 with TRBJ1-5, with 8 bases matching TRBD1. The J segment lost 5 bases and the V segment lost 6 bases, leaving 9 bases of the junction unmatched. The length of the CDR3 is 15 residues. Germline V lookup: CDR1 MNHNS, CDR2 SASEGT. The CDR3 protein is CASRPTGTGHQPQHF. In nucleotides, the CDR3 is TGTGCCAGCAGACCCACCGGGACAGGCCATCAGCCCCAGCATTTT.

The chain joins TRBV7-2 to TRBJ2-2; maybe TRBD2 (5 bases). The CDR3 spans 14 residues. Germline CDR1 and CDR2: SGHTA and FQGNSA. The V gene lost 2 bases and the J gene lost 8 bases, with 12 bases spanning the gap. The CDR3 DNA sequence: TGTGCCAGCAGCTTAAGACGGGATAAGGGGGAGCTGTTTTTT. Translated: CASSLRRDKGELFF.

The chain is built from TRBV27 and TRBJ1-1; maybe TRBD1 (6 bases). The germline V and J ends were trimmed by 5 bases and 1 base, with 17 bases remaining between them. The CDR3 is made up of 16 amino acids. Germline loops: CDR1 MNHEY, CDR2 SMNVEV (reference sequence). This chain's CDR3 is CASSPWGGAGNTEAFF. The CDR3 DNA reads as TGTGCCAGCAGTCCCTGGGGGGGGGCCGGGAACACTGAAGCTTTCTTT.

This clone has only one observation. V is TRBV5-1 and J is TRBJ2-1; TRBD2 agrees at 11 bases. V shed 2 bases, J shed 4 bases, and the junction held 2 bases outside the gene matches. The CDR3 spans 15 residues. In germline, CDR1 is SGHRS, CDR2 YFSETQ. CDR3 bases: TGCGCCAGCAGCTTTAGCGGGGGGGAATACAATGAGCAGTTCTTC. Its translation: CASSFSGGEYNEQFF.

This chain connects TRBV25-1 to TRBJ2-4; perhaps TRBD1 as D (6 bases). V lost 7 bases and J lost 10, with 14 bases in between. CDR3 length: 12 amino acids. The V gene's germline CDR1 is MGHDK and CDR2 SYGVNS. The DNA of the CDR3 is TGTGCCAGCATCACTGAACAGGGTATTCAGTACTTC. Protein: CASITEQGIQYF.

The chain uses TRBV27 and TRBJ1-2; 7 positions match TRBD1. CDR1 and CDR2 from the germline V gene are MNHEY and SMNVEV (reference sequence). This CDR3 has 17 amino acids. The J segment lost 6 bases and the V segment lost 5 bases, leaving 18 bases of the junction unmatched. The DNA of the CDR3 is TGTGCCAGCAGTCTCCTGACAGGGACGCGTTCAGTACATGGCTACACCTTC. This codes for CASSLLTGTRSVHGYTF.

The chain is built from TRBV2 and TRBJ1-6, with D perhaps TRBD1 (5 bases). Germline CDR1 and CDR2: SNHLY and FYNNEI. V lost 5 bases and J lost 8, with 16 bases in between. This CDR3 is built from 15 residues. The CDR3 loop is CASSQRWRGDSPLHF. Here the CDR3 DNA reads TGTGCCAGCAGTCAAAGGTGGAGGGGTGATTCACCCCTCCACTTT.

The chain joins TRBV5-1 to TRBJ2-3, with TRBD2 matching over 15 bases. Trimming removed 3 bases from V and 0 bases from J; junction bases left unmatched: 8. The CDR3 is 19 amino acids. Germline lookup yields CDR1 SGHRS and CDR2 YFSETQ. CDR3 coding DNA: TGCGCCAGCAGCTCTTTCGGACTAGCGGGGGGGACTAGCACAGATACGCAGTATTTT. Translation: CASSSFGLAGGTSTDTQYF.